The following is a TCR beta chain sequence with its context. Its antigen is unidentified. The sample is drawn from a study of T cell responses to AZD1222 COVID-19 vaccine. Background on the study: Pooling of second doses given at about 4 or about 12 weeks was done. Regarding the study as a whole: There were vaccine-associated CD4 TCRs across spike, dominant at 160-218 and 743-854. Reportedly, nearly half the spike-specific TCRs target unmutated variant regions. Two doses of AZD1222 preceded a rise in Spike-specific TCR breadth and depth.

Here immunoSEQ multiplex PCR was the method, and the copy in TCRdb shows in-frame clones only, minus some. This sample has over 85,000 clones, with 90% to 95% found just once. Deletions cut 4 bases from V and 5 bases from J, with 15 bases between. The length of the CDR3 is 14 residues. Germline assignment: CDR1 SGHRS and CDR2 YFSETQ. This clonotype was sampled from an adult in good health. Here the sequenced sample was peripheral blood, taken on day 0 of AZD1222 vaccination. The V call is TRBV5-1, the J call TRBJ2-5; D possibly corresponds to TRBD2 (6 bases). The CDR3 DNA follows: TGCGCCAGCAGCCGCAGGGACTCCGCGGAGACCCAGTACTTC. Translating gives CASSRRDSAETQYF. Full variable domain (remainder filled in from reference TRBV5-1 and TRBJ2-5): KAGVTQTPRYLIKTRGQQVTLSCSPISGHRSVSWYQQTPGQGLQFLFEYFSETQRNKGNFPGRFSGRQFSNSRSEMNVSTLELGDSALYLCASSRRDSAETQYFGPGTRLLVL.